The 17 T cell receptor beta chains below were found in one sample sequenced in a study of T cell repertoires in cytomegalovirus infection. MiXCR, applied by TCRdb to the reads, yields one record per CDR3 protein. The data hold 310,000 or so distinct CDR3 sequences, with about 25% observed a single time. The sequenced sample was PBMCs. The receptor source for this set is a human donor in good health (CMV status not recorded). Some clones in this sample may be carry-over from other donors' samples.

Here the CDR3 DNA reads TGTGCCAGCACCCCTGTCAGCTCCTACAATGAGCAGTTCTTC. Its protein product is CASTPVSSYNEQFF. The chain combines TRBV6-2 or TRBV6-3 with TRBJ2-1; unclear D gene. The CDR3 is 14 amino acids. V lost 7 bases, J lost 0 bases, and 10 bases lay in between. CDR1 and CDR2 from the germline V gene are MNHEY and SVGEGT.

Details on this clonotype: Its ends do not fully match the called genes, so a read error is possible. The rearrangement links TRBV13 to TRBJ2-3; maybe TRBD1 (6 bases). The CDR3 is made up of 15 amino acids. The germline gives CDR1 PRHDT, CDR2 FYEKMQ (reference sequence). CDR3 sequence: CASSLETGSTDTQYF. CDR3 in DNA: TGCGCCAGCAGCTTGGAAACAGGGAGCACAGATACGCAGTATTTT. The full variable domain, its missing parts supplied by reference TRBV13 and TRBJ2-3, is AAGVIQSPRHLIKEKRETATLKCYPIPRHDTVYWYQQGPGQDPQFLISFYEKMQSDKGSIPDRFSAQQFSDYHSELNMSSLELGDSALYFCASSLETGSTDTQYFGPGTRLTVL.

This clonotype was counted a few times. This rearrangement joins TRBV6-6 to TRBJ2-1, with 9 bases that match TRBD2. V dropped 5 bases and J dropped 7; count of bases not matched to a gene: 9. Per the germline V gene, CDR1 is MNHNY and CDR2 is SVGAGI (reference sequence). This CDR3 has 15 residues. CDR3 DNA sequence: TGTGCCAGCAGTGTGACTAGCGGATCAGCGAATGAGCAGTTCTTC. Translation gives CASSVTSGSANEQFF.

The table lists this clonotype with many counts. This sequence joins TRBV7-2 and TRBJ2-7, with TRBD1 as a possible D gene (5 bases). The germline V gene has CDR1 SGHTA and CDR2 FQGNSA. This CDR3 contains 15 residues. Trimming removed 5 bases from V and 4 bases from J, with 18 bases in between. The CDR3 nucleotides are TGTGCCAGCAGCCCACAGGCCATGTCCCCTTACGAGCAGTACTTC. Protein product: CASSPQAMSPYEQYF.

The chain links TRBV5-1 to TRBJ1-1; a possible D gene is TRBD1 (6 bases). The CDR3 has 15 residues. Trimming took 0 bases from V and 4 from J, leaving 13 bases between them. Germline loops: CDR1 SGHRS, CDR2 YFSETQ. In DNA, the CDR3 is TGCGCCAGCAGCTTGGAACACCGAGGGGGCACTGAAGCTTTCTTT. Its translation: CASSLEHRGGTEAFF.

The chain couples TRBV29-1 to TRBJ2-5; 7 positions match TRBD2. The CDR3 spans 13 residues. Germline lookup yields CDR1 SQVTM and CDR2 ANQGSEA. The ends lost 6 bases at V and 2 bases at J; junction bases unmatched: 6. The CDR3 nucleotides are TGCAGCGTGAGACTAGCCCTACAAGAGACCCAGTACTTC. Residues: CSVRLALQETQYF.

CDR3 in DNA: TGTGCCAGCACGAGTGGCAGGGTTAACACTGAAGCTTTCTTT. Translation gives CASTSGRVNTEAFF. The genes are TRBV2 and TRBJ1-1; D is possibly TRBD1 (5 bases). Per germline, CDR1 SNHLY and CDR2 FYNNEI. V lost 7 bases, J lost 2 bases, and 14 bases lay in between. CDR3 length: 14 residues. The whole variable domain, remainder taken from reference TRBV2 and TRBJ1-1, is EPEVTQTPSHQVTQMGQEVILRCVPISNHLYFYWYRQILGQKVEFLVSFYNNEISEKSEIFDDQFSVERPDGSNFTLKIRSTKLEDSAMYFCASTSGRVNTEAFFGQGTRLTVV.

The chain links TRBV7-4 to TRBJ2-1, with 12 bases matching TRBD2. There are 16 residues in the CDR3. Trimming cost V 5 bases and J 10 bases; bases outside gene matches: 12. From germline, CDR1 is SGHVT and CDR2 SQSDAQ. CDR3 in amino acids: CASSTPGLAGPREQFF. The CDR3 DNA reads as TGTGCCAGCAGCACGCCGGGACTAGCGGGCCCAAGGGAGCAGTTCTTC.

This clonotype was observed at least ten times. CDR3 amino acids: CASSSLQGAGSPLHF. The CDR3 DNA reads as TGTGCCAGCAGTAGTCTACAGGGGGCGGGTTCACCCCTCCACTTT. The gene calls are TRBV28 and TRBJ1-6, with 9 bases lining up with TRBD1. Germline CDR1 MDHEN, CDR2 SYDVKM. CDR3 length: 15 residues. V was pared by 5 bases and J by 9 bases, with 8 bases of the junction left unmatched.

This rearrangement joins TRBV7-2 to TRBJ1-2; 10 bases match TRBD1. The germline CDR1 and CDR2 sequences are SGHTA and FQGNSA. J lost 5 bases, V lost 5 bases, and 5 bases had no gene match. This CDR3 contains 14 residues. CDR3 DNA sequence: TGTGCCAGCAGCACCGGGACAGGGGCGTATGGCTACACCTTC. Its protein product is CASSTGTGAYGYTF.

The V call is TRBV2, the J call TRBJ2-3, with D tentatively TRBD1 (5 bases). Trimming stripped 6 bases from V and 2 bases from J, with 12 bases between. Germline-derived CDR1 and CDR2 are SNHLY and FYNNEI. The CDR3 is 14 residues long. CDR3 coding DNA: TGTGCCAGCAGAGCACAGGCCTCCACAGATACGCAGTATTTT. Translating it yields CASRAQASTDTQYF.

This clonotype was counted a few times. The chain combines TRBV7-9 with TRBJ2-5; D is perhaps TRBD1 (6 bases). The V gene's germline CDR1 is SEHNR and CDR2 FQNEAQ (reference sequence). There are 13 residues in the CDR3. V was cut by 6 bases and J by 5 bases, with 13 bases left in between. CDR3 amino acids: CASSGGVWETQYF. In nucleotides, the CDR3 is TGTGCCAGCAGTGGGGGCGTCTGGGAGACCCAGTACTTC.

This clonotype appeared once. The chain combines TRBV11-2 with TRBJ2-1, with D hard to call. The germline V gene encodes CDR1 SGHAT and CDR2 FQNNGV. V was cut by 7 bases and J by 0 bases, with 10 bases left in between. There are 14 residues in the CDR3. The CDR3 reads CASTNLGSYNEQFF. The CDR3 DNA reads TGTGCCAGCACAAACTTGGGCTCCTACAATGAGCAGTTCTTC.

This clonotype was counted at least ten times. This chain connects TRBV7-2 to TRBJ2-7; D perhaps matches TRBD1 (6 bases). Trimming cost V 3 bases and J 2 bases, with 8 bases left between them. Per the germline V gene, CDR1 is SGHTA and CDR2 is FQGNSA. This CDR3 is 13 amino acids long. The DNA of the CDR3 is TGTGCCAGCAGCTTTCAGGGGACCTACGAGCAGTACTTC. Its protein product is CASSFQGTYEQYF.

J is TRBJ2-2 and V is TRBV5-4, with D unresolved. Germline CDR1 reads SGHNT; CDR2 reads YYREEE (reference sequence). V lost 4 bases to trimming and J lost 8 bases, with 12 bases between them. This CDR3 region has 13 residues. DNA for the CDR3: TGTGCCAGCAGCCGGTCACAATGGGGGGAGCTGTTTTTT. It codes for CASSRSQWGELFF.

In this sample, this clonotype turned up a few times. The chain combines TRBV12-5 with TRBJ1-2; possible D gene TRBD1, 6 bases. The CDR3 is 14 residues long. Germline V gene data show CDR1 as LGHNT and CDR2 as FRNRAP. Trimming removed 6 bases at V and 1 base at J, with 12 bases between. In nucleotides, the CDR3 is TGTGCTAGTGGCGGGGGCGCCGGTAACTATGGCTACACCTTC. It yields the protein CASGGGAGNYGYTF.

The J gene is TRBJ2-1, the V gene TRBV29-1; TRBD2 matches at 9 bases. Trimming took 0 bases from V and 6 from J; bases not matched to a gene: 6. CDR1 SQVTM and CDR2 ANQGSEA come from the germline V gene. CDR3 length: 15 amino acids. This CDR3 reads CSVEDRPSGANEQFF. The CDR3 DNA follows: TGCAGCGTTGAAGATAGGCCTAGCGGGGCCAATGAGCAGTTCTTC.